Reported below is one T cell receptor beta chain. V gave up 3 bases and J gave up 8 bases; unmatched junction bases: 9. The CDR3 covers 16 residues. CDR1 is LGHNA and CDR2 is YSLEER in the germline V gene. The data were produced by immunoSEQ multiplex PCR, yet TCRdb's version contains in-frame clones alone and is incomplete. This repertoire shows about 57,000 clones, about 88% found once; its top ten account for under 6.5%. This entry comes from a study of technical replicates of blood from a few donors. The sequenced material came from PBMCs. The sequence was collected from a human donor in good health. Some clones in this sample may be carry-over from other donors' samples. The chain employs TRBV4-3 and TRBJ1-4; TRBD1 aligns across 10 bases. The CDR3 DNA reads TGCGCCAGCAGCCAGACAGGGGGCGCCGCCAGGGAAAAACTGTTTTTT. It translates to CASSQTGGAAREKLFF.